A selection of T cell receptor beta chains follows, all from one sample in a study of shared clonotypes between healthy human individuals. Assay used: immunoSEQ multiplex PCR; TCRdb lists only in-frame clones, some missing. The table records about 580,000 clones, roughly 98% of them present only once. Sequenced sample: naive CD8+ T cells sorted from blood. The receptors shown here come from a man aged 30 to 39 in good health. CDR3s include the opening cysteine and the closing phenylalanine or tryptophan. Fields, in order: J gene, V gene, D gene, clone size, CDR3 protein, CDR3 DNA. The D gene is left open where the match is weak. Clone size is stated in some rows and not others, as once, few, many or a class when expanded.

>TRBJ1-5|TRBV7-9|TRBD1|-
CASSFSPGQGFSNQPQHF
TGTGCCAGCAGCTTTTCTCCGGGACAGGGATTCAGCAATCAGCCCCAGCATTTT
>TRBJ1-5|TRBV4-1|-|-
CASSQRLDIETSNQPQHF
TGCGCCAGCAGCCAACGATTGGACATAGAGACTAGCAATCAGCCCCAGCATTTT
>TRBJ2-1|TRBV9|-|-
CASSVENYNEQFF
TGTGCCAGCAGCGTCGAGAACTACAATGAGCAGTTCTTC
>TRBJ2-2|TRBV5-1|TRBD2|-
CASSLGTSQGLAGTNTGELFF
TGCGCCAGCAGCTTGGGCACTAGCCAGGGACTAGCGGGAACAAACACCGGGGAGCTGTTTTTT
>TRBJ2-1|TRBV29-1|TRBD2|-
CSVEASGSNEQFF
TGCAGCGTTGAGGCTAGCGGGAGCAATGAGCAGTTCTTC
>TRBJ2-3|TRBV5-4|TRBD1|-
CASRLTGVGTDTQYF
TGTGCCAGCAGGCTGACAGGGGTCGGCACAGATACGCAGTATTTT
>TRBJ1-1|TRBV27|-|-
CASSFLLNTEAFF
TGTGCCAGCAGTTTTCTGTTGAACACTGAAGCTTTCTTT
>TRBJ2-7|TRBV7-2|TRBD1|-
CASSLALGQGFSYEQYF
TGTGCCAGCAGCTTAGCGCTGGGACAGGGGTTCTCCTACGAGCAGTACTTC
>TRBJ2-3|TRBV7-2|-|-
CASVRYLGGTSTDTQYF
TGTGCCAGCGTAAGGTATCTCGGGGGTACTAGCACAGATACGCAGTATTTT
>TRBJ2-1|TRBV4-2|-|-
CASSQVGNEQFF
TGTGCCAGCAGCCAAGTGGGCAATGAGCAGTTCTTC
>TRBJ2-7|TRBV10-3|TRBD2|-
CAISEATLAGVYEQYF
TGTGCCATCAGTGAGGCGACACTAGCGGGAGTCTACGAGCAGTACTTC
>TRBJ2-7|TRBV28|TRBD1|once
CASWTGRRSEQYF
TGTGCCAGCTGGACAGGAAGACGTTCCGAGCAGTACTTC
>TRBJ2-1|TRBV7-9|TRBD2|-
CASRSGRDNEQFF
TGTGCCAGCAGATCCGGGAGGGACAATGAGCAGTTCTTC
>TRBJ1-4|TRBV7-9|-|-
CASSLPAGSGEKLFF
TGTGCCAGCAGCTTACCCGCGGGTTCGGGTGAAAAACTGTTTTTT
>TRBJ2-5|TRBV6-5|-|-
CASSLNNQETQYF
TGTGCCAGCAGTCTAAACAACCAAGAGACCCAGTACTTC
>TRBJ1-4|TRBV11-2|-|-
CASSAGEGLHEKLFF
TGTGCCAGCAGCGCCGGAGAGGGCCTCCATGAAAAACTGTTTTTT
>TRBJ1-2|TRBV9|-|-
CASRQGNGYTF
TGTGCCAGCAGACAGGGAAATGGCTACACCTTC
>TRBJ1-5|TRBV27|TRBD1|-
CASSKGQGGQPQHF
TGTGCCAGCAGCAAAGGACAGGGGGGCCAGCCCCAGCATTTT
>TRBJ1-2|TRBV5-1|-|-
CASSWEGTAYTF
TGCGCCAGCAGCTGGGAGGGGACCGCCTACACCTTC
>TRBJ2-2|TRBV5-1|TRBD1|-
CASSLGTGANTGELFF
TGCGCCAGCAGCTTGGGCACAGGGGCGAACACCGGGGAGCTGTTTTTT
>TRBJ2-2|TRBV2|TRBD2|-
CASSEALLSPGTKGELFF
TGTGCCAGCAGTGAAGCGCTTCTTTCTCCAGGGACTAAGGGGGAGCTGTTTTTT
>TRBJ1-5|TRBV4-3|-|-
CASSQGRGARQPQHF
TGCGCCAGCAGCCAAGGCAGAGGGGCTCGTCAGCCCCAGCATTTT
>TRBJ2-2|TRBV7-9|-|-
CASSPREGGNTGELFF
TGTGCCAGCAGCCCCCGAGAGGGTGGTAATACCGGGGAGCTGTTTTTT
>TRBJ1-2|TRBV2|-|-
CASTEDWPVPF
TGTGCCAGCACCGAGGACTGGCCAGTCCCCTTC
>TRBJ1-1|TRBV7-2|-|-
CASSLVQRTMNTEAFF
TGTGCCAGCAGCTTAGTCCAGAGAACCATGAACACTGAAGCTTTCTTT
>TRBJ1-5|TRBV18|-|-
CASSSSRQGTNQPQHF
TGTGCCAGCTCATCCTCCCGCCAGGGCACGAATCAGCCCCAGCATTTT
>TRBJ1-4|TRBV5-5|-|-
CASSFTDEKNEKLFF
TGTGCCAGCAGCTTTACGGACGAGAAGAATGAAAAACTGTTTTTT
>TRBJ2-3|TRBV9|TRBD1|-
CASSGGQGTDTQYF
TGTGCCAGCAGCGGGGGACAGGGCACAGATACGCAGTATTTT
>TRBJ2-7|TRBV27|TRBD2|-
CASSSWTSGAYEQYF
TGTGCCAGCAGTTCGTGGACTAGCGGGGCCTACGAGCAGTACTTC
>TRBJ2-1|TRBV7-8|-|-
CASSSGASSYNEQFF
TGTGCCAGCAGCTCCGGGGCGAGCTCCTACAATGAGCAGTTCTTC
>TRBJ1-5|TRBV10-3|-|-
CAISESTGWDQPQHF
TGTGCCATCAGTGAGTCCACAGGGTGGGATCAGCCCCAGCATTTT
>TRBJ1-1|TRBV6-4|-|-
CASRVGPGLYTEAFF
TGTGCCAGCAGAGTAGGACCCGGTTTGTACACTGAAGCTTTCTTT
>TRBJ2-7|TRBV5-5|TRBD1|-
CASSFGQGYYEQYF
TGTGCCAGCAGCTTCGGACAGGGATACTACGAGCAGTACTTC
>TRBJ2-2|TRBV29-1|-|-
CSAPGDGGNTGELFF
TGCAGCGCCCCAGGGGACGGAGGCAACACCGGGGAGCTGTTTTTT
>TRBJ2-7|TRBV5-8|-|-
CASSSNYEQYF
TGTGCCAGCAGCTCCAACTACGAGCAGTACTTC
>TRBJ2-7|TRBV11-3|-|-
CASSRAAKVGQVFLYEQYF
TGTGCCAGCAGCCGAGCGGCAAAGGTCGGGCAGGTCTTCCTTTACGAGCAGTACTTC
>TRBJ2-1|TRBV4-1|-|-
CASSQLFTYNEQFF
TGCGCCAGCAGCCAGTTGTTCACCTACAATGAGCAGTTCTTC
>TRBJ2-3|TRBV7-2|-|-
CASSATGQFTDTQYF
TGTGCCAGCAGCGCGACCGGGCAATTCACAGATACGCAGTATTTT
>TRBJ2-5|TRBV10-1|TRBD1|-
CASSGEGQGTQYF
TGCGCCAGCAGTGGGGAGGGACAGGGGACCCAGTACTTC
>TRBJ2-7|TRBV27|-|-
CASSTHKGQAYEQYF
TGTGCCAGCAGTACCCACAAGGGACAAGCCTACGAGCAGTACTTC
>TRBJ2-2|TRBV4-1|-|-
CAAGLYANTGELFF
TGCGCTGCGGGACTTTACGCGAACACCGGGGAGCTGTTTTTT